This T cell receptor (beta chain) was captured in a study of T cells in tuberculosis. TCRdb's table, derived via immunoSEQ multiplex PCR, lists solely in-frame clones and lacks some. Of 24,000 or so clones detected, over 95% appear once; the ten largest clones hold just under 9.5%. The CDR3 spans 15 residues. The germline V gene has CDR1 LNHDA and CDR2 SQIVND (reference sequence). V was clipped by 2 bases and J by 4 bases; unmatched bases: 5. As for this clone: Its antigen is unknown.

Unsorted cryopreserved PBMC were sequenced, averaging around 100,000 T cells per clinical donor. Study-level findings and limits: GEM motif frequencies gave roughly 65% accuracy; the GMM repertoire gave about 87%.

The chain is built from TRBV19 and TRBJ1-3; TRBD1 agrees at 7 bases. Source material: PBMCs. The receptor was derived from a donor between 5 and 29 years old with latent tuberculosis or without tuberculosis infection. The DNA of the CDR3 is TGTGCCAGTAGTATATTGGGACAGTACGGAAACACCATATATTTT. Translated: CASSILGQYGNTIYF.